The clone carrying this T cell receptor (beta chain) was counted many times. Its target is unknown. The data were taken from a study of T-cell memory formation after mild COVID-19. The trim removed 5 bases at V and 3 bases at J, leaving 5 bases unmatched. The CDR3 runs to 16 residues. Germline V gene data show CDR1 as SEHNR and CDR2 as FQNEAQ (reference sequence). Researchers used 5'RACE with constant-segment primers to make TCR alpha and TCR beta cDNA libraries that carry sample barcodes and UMIs. MiXCR, applied by TCRdb to the 5' RACE reads, yields one record per CDR3 protein. The table records about 270,000 distinct CDR3 sequences, roughly 17% of them present only once. Notes on the study in general: Clones shrinking from day 15 to 85 showed even CD4/CD8 mixes; later expanders tilted CD4+.

Sequenced material: PBMCs or a T cell subset sorted from them (not recorded which). The rearrangement uses TRBV7-9 and TRBJ2-1; TRBD2 agrees at 12 bases. The clonotype comes from a young man who had mild COVID-19 (a few samples of this study predate the infection). Cell type and time point are not known. The CDR3, as DNA: TGTGCCAGCAGCCCGGGACTAGCGGGCTTCTACAATGAGCAGTTCTTC. Its translation is CASSPGLAGFYNEQFF. The full variable domain, with the rest looked up from reference TRBV7-9 and TRBJ2-1, is DTGVSQNPRHKITKRGQNVTFRCDPISEHNRLYWYRQTLGQGPEFLTYFQNEAQLEKSRLLSDRFSAERPKGSFSTLEIQRTEQGDSAMYLCASSPGLAGFYNEQFFGPGTRLTVL.